This TCR beta chain is from a study of patients and donors after allogeneic stem cell transplantation. This CDR3 comprises 16 residues. V gave up 0 bases and J gave up 1 base, with 14 bases separating them. Germline V gives CDR1 DFQATT, CDR2 SNEGSKA (reference sequence). TCRdb re-derived calls from the RT-PCR reads in MiXCR, one entry per CDR3 protein. The profile shows 400,000 to 450,000 distinct CDR3 sequences, more than 15% of them singletons. The sequenced sample was blood, either unsorted or a sorted T cell fraction (not recorded which). The chain uses TRBV20-1 and TRBJ2-3; weak D call: TRBD1 (5 bases). The receptor comes from a human donor who was either an allogeneic HSCT recipient or a stem cell or donor lymphocyte infusion donor (not recorded which). It is not recorded whose cells these are; they may come from a transplant donor. The CDR3 DNA reads as TGCAGTGCTAGAGACGGCCGACAGTCAGGCACAGATACGCAGTATTTT. Translation: CSARDGRQSGTDTQYF.